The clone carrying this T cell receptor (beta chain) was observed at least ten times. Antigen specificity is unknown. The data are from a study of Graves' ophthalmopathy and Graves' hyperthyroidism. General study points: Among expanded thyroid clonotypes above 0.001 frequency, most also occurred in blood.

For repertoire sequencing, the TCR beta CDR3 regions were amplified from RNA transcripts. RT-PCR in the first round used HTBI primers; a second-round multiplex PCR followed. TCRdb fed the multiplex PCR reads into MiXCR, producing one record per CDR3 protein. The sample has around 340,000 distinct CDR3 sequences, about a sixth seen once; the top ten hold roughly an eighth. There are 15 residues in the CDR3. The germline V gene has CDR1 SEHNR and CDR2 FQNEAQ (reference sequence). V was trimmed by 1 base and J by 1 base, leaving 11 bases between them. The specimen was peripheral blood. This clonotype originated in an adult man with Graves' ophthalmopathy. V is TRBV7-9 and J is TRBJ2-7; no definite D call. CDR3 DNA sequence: TGTGCCAGCAGCTTAGGGATTTCCAGTTCCTACGAGCAGTACTTC. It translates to CASSLGISSSYEQYF.